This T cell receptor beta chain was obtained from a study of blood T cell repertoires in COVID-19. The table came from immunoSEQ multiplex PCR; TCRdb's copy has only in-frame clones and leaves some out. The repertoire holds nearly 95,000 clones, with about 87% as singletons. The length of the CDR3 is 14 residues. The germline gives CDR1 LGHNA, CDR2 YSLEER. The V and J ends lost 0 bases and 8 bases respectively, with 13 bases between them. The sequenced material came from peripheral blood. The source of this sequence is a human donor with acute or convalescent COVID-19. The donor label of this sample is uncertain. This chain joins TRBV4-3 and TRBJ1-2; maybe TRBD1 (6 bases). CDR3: CASSQEGGSGGYTF. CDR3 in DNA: TGCGCCAGCAGCCAAGAAGGGGGATCTGGCGGCTACACCTTC.